One sample yielded the 19 T cell receptor beta chains listed below, sequenced in a study of control samples from healthy donors and cancer patients. Assay: immunoSEQ multiplex PCR; the TCRdb copy retains only in-frame clones and omits some. The table includes just over 150,000 clones, roughly 89% detected once. The sequenced sample consisted of blood. The source of these receptors is a man aged 25-40 years in good health.

This clone appeared once. The genes are TRBV28 and TRBJ1-1; D unresolved. Germline assignment: CDR1 MDHEN and CDR2 SYDVKM. CDR3 length: 13 amino acids. V lost 5 bases and J lost 0, with 7 bases in between. CDR3 DNA sequence: TGTGCCAGCAGTAAGGTCTTGAACACTGAAGCTTTCTTT. Translation: CASSKVLNTEAFF.

The chain combines TRBV28 with TRBJ1-6, with 7 bases matching TRBD1. Trimming at V came to 5 bases and at J to 6 bases, leaving 13 bases not matched to a gene. CDR1 MDHEN and CDR2 SYDVKM come from the germline V gene. CDR3 length: 17 residues. The CDR3 loop is CASSPPREGGRNSPLHF. The CDR3 nucleotides read TGTGCCAGCAGTCCCCCTAGGGAAGGGGGCCGTAATTCACCCCTCCACTTT.

The V call is TRBV6-5, the J call TRBJ2-6, with D unresolved. The V gene's germline CDR1 is MNHEY and CDR2 SVGAGI. V was trimmed by 0 bases and J by 0 bases, leaving 3 bases between them. CDR3 length: 15 residues. The CDR3 spells CASSYSTSGANVLTF. The CDR3 region has the DNA TGTGCCAGCAGTTACTCGACCTCTGGGGCCAACGTCCTGACTTTC.

This chain connects TRBV7-9 to TRBJ2-2; 8 bases fit TRBD2. V was clipped by 5 bases and J by 4 bases; unmatched bases: 12. Looked up from germline, CDR1 is SEHNR and CDR2 is FQNEAQ (reference sequence). The CDR3 spans 17 residues. DNA of the CDR3: TGTGCCAGCAGCCCGCGGGGGGAAACAGTAGGCACCGGGGAGCTGTTTTTT. Translating gives CASSPRGETVGTGELFF.

The chain employs TRBV5-1 and TRBJ2-3; 7 bases are shared with TRBD2. Per germline, CDR1 SGHRS and CDR2 YFSETQ. With V trimmed by 5 bases and J by 6 bases, 6 bases remained unmatched. The CDR3 has 13 amino acids. DNA of the CDR3: TGCGCCAGCAGTGCGGGAGAAGTTGATACGCAGTATTTT. Translating it yields CASSAGEVDTQYF.

The chain is built from TRBV7-9 and TRBJ1-2, with D perhaps matching TRBD1 (5 bases). CDR3 size: 14 residues. V lost 2 bases, J lost 6 bases, and 13 bases lay in between. CDR1 is SEHNR, CDR2 FQNEAQ, per germline (reference sequence). DNA for the CDR3: TGTGCCAGCAGCTTACAGGCGCAAGGGGATGGCTACACCTTC. As protein: CASSLQAQGDGYTF.

The gene calls are TRBV28 and TRBJ2-6, with D uncertain. Per germline, CDR1 MDHEN and CDR2 SYDVKM. V was shortened by 7 bases and J by 2 bases, with 12 bases between the two germline ends. The CDR3 has 15 amino acids. The CDR3 loop reads CASIGQPAGANVLTF. The CDR3 nucleotides are TGTGCCAGCATAGGGCAGCCAGCTGGGGCCAACGTCCTGACTTTC.

The chain links TRBV5-6 to TRBJ2-2, with TRBD1 matching over 8 bases. Germline CDR1 is SGHDT and CDR2 is YYEEEE. The CDR3 contains 15 residues. V was clipped by 4 bases and J by 7 bases; unmatched bases: 9. CDR3 DNA sequence: TGTGCCAGCAGCCCCCGGGACAGGTCCGTCGGGGAGCTGTTTTTT. Its protein is CASSPRDRSVGELFF.

The chain couples TRBV4-1 to TRBJ1-6; D is uncertain. CDR1 and CDR2 (germline): MGHRA, YSYEKL. V lost 0 bases and J lost 7, with 4 bases in between. The length of the CDR3 is 13 residues. The DNA of the CDR3 is TGCGCCAGCAGCCAAGATAGAAATTCACCCCTCCACTTT. As protein: CASSQDRNSPLHF.

The CDR3 coding sequence is TGTGCCAGCAGCGTAGGAGTTAACTATGGCTACACCTTC. Translation: CASSVGVNYGYTF. This chain uses TRBV9 with TRBJ1-2; no firm D call. Trimming removed 0 bases from V and 1 base from J, with 4 bases in between. CDR1 is SGDLS, CDR2 YYNGEE, per germline. The CDR3 contains 13 residues.

As DNA, the CDR3 is TGTGCCAGCTCAGAATTGAAAGATACGCAGTATTTT. Residues: CASSELKDTQYF. J is TRBJ2-3 and V is TRBV18; D remains unclear. Germline loops: CDR1 KGHSH, CDR2 LQKENI. Trimming removed 5 bases from V and 5 bases from J, with 8 bases in between. CDR3 length equals 12 residues.

The chain employs TRBV2 and TRBJ2-7; 11 bases agree with TRBD1. Unmatched junction bases numbered 4, after V lost 9 bases and J lost 9 bases. Germline-derived CDR1 and CDR2 are SNHLY and FYNNEI. The CDR3 contains 11 residues. The CDR3 loop is CASGQGARQYF. The CDR3, as DNA: TGTGCCAGTGGACAGGGGGCTCGGCAGTACTTC.

V gene TRBV18 combines with J gene TRBJ2-3, with TRBD1 identical over 7 bases. CDR1 and CDR2 from the germline V gene are KGHSH and LQKENI. J was trimmed by 6 bases and V by 1 base; bases with no gene match: 7. CDR3 length: 15 residues. The DNA of the CDR3 is TGTGCCAGCTCACCACTCGACAGGGTAGTTGATACGCAGTATTTT. It is translated as CASSPLDRVVDTQYF.

The chain combines TRBV7-9 with TRBJ2-7; D is perhaps TRBD2 (6 bases). Germline V gene lookup returns CDR1 SEHNR and CDR2 FQNEAQ (reference sequence). V was shortened by 5 bases and J by 6 bases, with 11 bases between the two germline ends. This CDR3 is 12 amino acids long. CDR3 residues: CASSVGGFEQYF. CDR3 nucleotide sequence: TGTGCCAGCAGCGTGGGGGGTTTCGAGCAGTACTTC.

J is TRBJ2-1 and V is TRBV7-2, with 7 positions matching TRBD2. The CDR3 sequence is 16 residues long. The germline gives CDR1 SGHTA, CDR2 FQGNSA. V was clipped by 7 bases and J by 0 bases; unmatched bases: 9. CDR3 bases: TGTGCCAGCACACTCCTGGGCGGGAGCTCCTACAATGAGCAGTTCTTC. This translates into CASTLLGGSSYNEQFF. The entire variable domain, with the rest obtained from reference TRBV7-2 and TRBJ2-1, is as follows: GAGVSQSPSNKVTEKGKDVELRCDPISGHTALYWYRQSLGQGLEFLIYFQGNSAPDKSGLPSDRFSAERTGGSVSTLTIQRTQQEDSAVYLCASTLLGGSSYNEQFFGPGTRLTVL.

V usage is TRBV27 and J usage is TRBJ2-2, with D possibly being TRBD2 (5 bases). The germline CDR1 and CDR2 sequences are MNHEY and SMNVEV (reference sequence). V dropped 3 bases and J dropped 2 bases, with 13 bases sitting between them. This CDR3 region has 16 residues. For the CDR3, the DNA is TGTGCCAGCAGTTTGGGGAGAAGCCCTAACACCGGGGAGCTGTTTTTT. Its translation: CASSLGRSPNTGELFF.

The gene calls are TRBV1 and TRBJ2-7. TRBV1 is designated a pseudogene. The CDR3 runs 15 residues. The CDR3, as DNA: TGCACCAGCAGCGAACCGCGGGACAATTCCTACGAGCAGTACTTC. It translates to CTSSEPRDNSYEQYF.

The rearrangement links TRBV28 to TRBJ2-2, with a possible D match to TRBD2 (5 bases). The length of the CDR3 is 15 residues. The germline gives CDR1 MDHEN, CDR2 SYDVKM. Deletions cut 8 bases from V and 2 bases from J, with 15 bases between. The CDR3 loop reads CASEGTSSNTGELFF. The CDR3 bases are TGTGCCAGCGAGGGCACCTCCTCAAACACCGGGGAGCTGTTTTTT.

This clone was counted a single time. The chain joins TRBV7-9 to TRBJ2-5; D unclear. The germline V gene encodes CDR1 SEHNR and CDR2 FQNEAQ (reference sequence). Trimming took off 1 base at V and 4 bases at J, with 13 bases between the two ends. The CDR3 is 15 amino acids. The CDR3 nucleotides are TGTGCCAGCAGCTTAGGGTCTTACGAAGCAGAGACCCAGTACTTC. This codes for CASSLGSYEAETQYF.